This T cell receptor (beta chain) was identified during a study of OX40 agonist ivuxolimab in advanced cancers. A note on the overall study: Ivuxolimab was an agonistic, fully human IgG2 monoclonal antibody directed against OX40 (CD134), a costimulatory receptor. Intravenous ivuxolimab was administered to patients every 2 weeks at six dose levels: 0.01, 0.1, 0.3, 1.5, 3 and 10 mg/kg. Among the approximately 50 dose-escalation patients, some 20 had hepatocellular carcinoma, around 15 melanoma, 9 renal cell carcinoma and 9 head and neck cancer. Patients were allowed to have had prior anti-PD-1, anti-PD-L1 or anti-CTLA-4 therapy, and roughly 40% of the dose-escalation patients had previously received checkpoint inhibitors. Partial responses occurred in three dose-escalation patients: two with cutaneous melanoma and one with hepatocellular carcinoma. The dose-escalation cohort was almost 85% male with a mean age of around 64 years, ranging from about 23 to 85. The paper describes the monotherapy dose-escalation part (N = 52 patients) of the phase I trial of ivuxolimab. The point of sequencing TCRbeta in the periphery was to test whether ivuxolimab changed TCR sequence diversity and drove clonal T-cell expansion.

Germline trimming: 2 bases from V, 2 bases from J; junction bases outside gene matches: 2. CDR1 KGHSH and CDR2 LQKENI were looked up in the germline V gene. The CDR3 spans 15 residues, from the cysteine through the phenylalanine. Just the 45-base CDR3 DNA is kept, in frame starting at base 1. Remarks on this clone: Its cognate antigen has yet to be identified. Base qualities are not recorded, but no much larger clone differs from it by a single base.

Patients with a history of autoimmune disease or receiving systemic immunosuppression were excluded from the trial. Peripheral blood for TCR sequencing was collected from all dose cohorts at baseline, on cycle 4 day 1, and on cycle 7 day 1. Samples came from an open-label, multicenter, first-in-human phase I dose-escalation trial of ivuxolimab. Adults with locally advanced or metastatic melanoma, renal cell, hepatocellular, or head and neck squamous cell carcinoma were enrolled in the trial. Before TCR sequencing, CD4+ and CD8+ T cells were separately sorted from peripheral blood. To sequence the TCRbeta CDR3 region, genomic DNA was isolated from the sorted cells. TCRbeta CDR3 regions were sequenced using the immunoSEQ Assay. TCRdb mirrors the immuneACCESS table, restricted to in-frame sequences. Some clones are absent from its copies; in checked studies, under half trace to an unresolved V gene, and the reason for the others is unknown. The sample profile shows 45,000 to 60,000 clones; approximately 89% of them were found once. The ten largest clones take up around 6% of the sample.

General study outcomes and caveats: The antigen specificity of the peripheral T cells that underwent clonal expansion was not determined. In the 0.1-3.0 mg/kg groups, partial responders had among the lowest normalized peripheral clonal expansion, particularly in CD8+ T cells. After ivuxolimab, CD8+ T cells had more expanded clones than CD4+ T cells on average. Low levels of normalized T-cell clonal expansion were also seen in some nonresponding patients. At doses of 0.1 to 3.0 mg/kg, clonal expansion of both CD4+ and CD8+ T cells in blood was seen between baseline and week 6.

Here the sequenced sample was CD4+ or CD8+ T cells sorted from blood, taken in a trial of the OX40 agonist ivuxolimab. This clonotype was sampled from an adult with an advanced solid tumor such as melanoma, head and neck, liver or kidney cancer. The sequence links TRBV18 to TRBJ2-1, and TRBD2 aligns with 8 junction nucleotides. The nucleotides read TGTGCCAGCTCACCAGGGGGACTAGCCTACAATGAGCAGTTCTTC. Its translation reads: CASSPGGLAYNEQFF.